The following is a TCR beta chain sequence with its context. Sequencing used immunoSEQ multiplex PCR; TCRdb keeps in-frame clones, though not all of them. The table has tens of thousands of clones, over 85% seen once. The sample comes from a study of control samples from healthy donors and cancer patients. The CDR3 spans 16 residues. Per the germline V gene, CDR1 is SGHRS and CDR2 is YFSETQ. V was trimmed by 0 bases and J by 8 bases, leaving 17 bases between them. The clonotype comes from a woman in her thirties or forties with lung cancer. V gene TRBV5-1 combines with J gene TRBJ1-4, with D possibly TRBD1 on 5 matching bases. The sample taken for sequencing was PBMCs. The CDR3 sequence: CASSLVIGGSGEKLFF. CDR3 DNA sequence: TGCGCCAGCAGCTTGGTGATTGGGGGATCGGGCGAAAAACTGTTTTTT.